This T cell receptor beta chain stems from a study of blood T cell repertoires in COVID-19. V lost 5 bases and J lost 5, with 18 bases in between. Per germline, CDR1 MNHEY and CDR2 SMNVEV (reference sequence). This CDR3 spans 15 amino acids. TCRdb's copy holds only in-frame clones and misses some; the assay was immunoSEQ multiplex PCR. The table lists about 70,000 clones, about 86% of them singletons. The TCR sequence derives from a human donor in a cohort sampled during active COVID-19. V and J are TRBV27 and TRBJ1-1; D perhaps matches TRBD1 (6 bases). The sequencing sample was made of peripheral blood. Here the CDR3 DNA reads TGTGCCAGCAGTCCCACCTTAGGACAGCCGACTGAAGCTTTCTTT. Amino acid sequence: CASSPTLGQPTEAFF.